The 4 T cell receptor beta chains below were found in one sample sequenced in a study of blood T cells in healthy people across ages. Combining a sample-barcoded 5' primer with a J-beta primer mix, a second PCR ran for about 6 to 11 cycles. TCRdb used MiXCR to reprocess the 5' RACE reads, holding one entry per CDR3 protein. The sample has over 1,300,000 distinct CDR3 sequences, roughly 59% seen once; the top ten hold approximately 7%. The sample was blood. The receptors were sampled from a man aged 18 to 29 in good health.

This chain links TRBV2 with TRBJ2-3, with D perhaps matching TRBD2 (6 bases). Looked up from germline, CDR1 is SNHLY and CDR2 is FYNNEI. V was shortened by 6 bases and J by 11 bases, with 15 bases between the two germline ends. There are 12 residues in the CDR3. The CDR3 loop is CASRGGSQGQYF. In nucleotides, the CDR3 is TGTGCCAGCAGGGGAGGATCCCAGGGGCAGTATTTT.

This CDR3 is CSVESSYTGELFF. DNA for the CDR3: TGCAGCGTAGAGTCCAGCTACACCGGGGAGCTGTTTTTT. The J gene is TRBJ2-2, the V gene TRBV29-1, with unresolved D. The V gene's germline CDR1 is SQVTM and CDR2 ANQGSEA. V was pared by 6 bases and J by 3 bases, with 11 bases between. CDR3 length equals 13 residues.

This chain connects TRBV6-2 or TRBV6-3 to TRBJ1-2, with D maybe TRBD1 (6 bases). Germline CDR1 and CDR2: MNHEY and SVGEGT. V dropped 2 bases and J dropped 2 bases, with 6 bases sitting between them. The CDR3 extends over 13 amino acids. The DNA of the CDR3 is TGTGCCAGCAGTTACGACAGGAACTATGGCTACACCTTC. This translates into CASSYDRNYGYTF.

For the CDR3, the DNA is TGCGCCAGCAGCCAAGACACTCACACAGATACGCAGTATTTT. Protein product: CASSQDTHTDTQYF. The rearrangement links TRBV4-3 to TRBJ2-3; no clear D. The V gene's germline CDR1 is LGHNA and CDR2 YSLEER. V lost 0 bases and J 2 bases, leaving 6 bases between the germline ends. The CDR3 consists of 14 residues.